The 25 T cell receptor beta chains given below trace back to one sample, sequenced in a study of T cells in localized non-small cell lung cancer. Libraries were prepared by immunoSEQ multiplex PCR; TCRdb keeps only in-frame clonotypes and omits some of them. The repertoire includes roughly 39,000 clones, 90% to 95% of them detected once, and more than 9% sits in the top ten. The source material was PBMCs, sampled before any cancer treatment. These TCRs come from a woman aged 40-75 years with stage II lung adenocarcinoma.

The chain carries TRBV14 and TRBJ1-2, with D hard to call. The length of the CDR3 is 11 residues. Germline loops: CDR1 SGHDN, CDR2 FVKESK. The V and J ends lost 2 bases and 8 bases respectively, with 6 bases between them. CDR3 sequence (DNA): TGTGCCAGCAGCCAAACGAGAGGCTACACCTTC. Encoded protein: CASSQTRGYTF.

This chain joins TRBV18 and TRBJ2-1; TRBD2 might be the D (5 bases). Germline V gene sequence: CDR1 KGHSH, CDR2 LQKENI. Trimming stripped 3 bases from V and 5 bases from J, with 11 bases between. This CDR3 contains 14 residues. The CDR3 bases are TGTGCCAGCTCACCCCTAGCCCGGGACAATGAGCAGTTCTTC. Translated: CASSPLARDNEQFF.

The gene calls are TRBV2 and TRBJ2-2; either TRBD1 or TRBD2 may fit D (5 bases each). V dropped 6 bases and J dropped 6 bases, with 11 bases sitting between them. The CDR3 contains 13 residues. The germline gives CDR1 SNHLY, CDR2 FYNNEI. Here the CDR3 DNA reads TGTGCCAGCAGGTTGGGACCGGCCGGGGAGCTGTTTTTT. This gives the protein CASRLGPAGELFF.

This chain links TRBV20-1 with TRBJ2-1; D might be TRBD1 (5 bases). This CDR3 is built from 10 residues. The V gene lost 4 bases and the J gene lost 10 bases, with 8 bases spanning the gap. Germline CDR1 and CDR2: DFQATT and SNEGSKA (reference sequence). As DNA, the CDR3 is TGCAGTGCTACCAGGACAGAGCAGTTCTTC. Amino acid sequence: CSATRTEQFF.

This clone appeared once. The chain links TRBV27 to TRBJ2-1, with 7 bases matching TRBD2. V was pared by 0 bases and J by 6 bases, with 5 bases of the junction left unmatched. The CDR3 runs to 15 residues. Per germline, CDR1 MNHEY and CDR2 SMNVEV (reference sequence). The CDR3 DNA follows: TGTGCCAGCAGTTTATCCAGCGGGGCTGGCAATGAGCAGTTCTTC. Amino acid sequence: CASSLSSGAGNEQFF.

V is TRBV6-1 and J is TRBJ2-7; D is uncertain. There are 10 residues in the CDR3. V shed 11 bases and J shed 3 bases, with 8 bases lying between them. Germline assignment: CDR1 MNHNS and CDR2 SASEGT. CDR3 sequence reads: CASSNYEQYF. CDR3 nucleotide sequence: TGTGCCTCCAGTAACTACGAGCAGTACTTC.

This clone was observed once. The rearrangement links TRBV7-3 to TRBJ2-2, with 7 bases lining up with TRBD1. V lost 8 bases and J lost 3; bases outside the gene matches: 6. CDR3 length: 14 residues. From germline, CDR1 is SGHTA and CDR2 FQGTGA. As DNA, the CDR3 is TGTGCCAGCCGAACAGGGGACCACACCGGGGAGCTGTTTTTT. This gives the protein CASRTGDHTGELFF. The full variable domain, its missing parts supplied by reference TRBV7-3 and TRBJ2-2, is GAGVSQTPSNKVTEKGKYVELRCDPISGHTALYWYRQSLGQGPEFLIYFQGTGAADDSGLPNDRFFAVRPEGSVSTLKIQRTERGDSAVYLCASRTGDHTGELFFGEGSRLTVL.

The genes are TRBV6-4 and TRBJ1-2; a weak D match, TRBD1 (5 bases). V was trimmed by 2 bases and J by 8 bases, leaving 12 bases between them. This CDR3 is 13 amino acids long. CDR1 is MRHNA, CDR2 SNTAGT, per germline. CDR3 DNA: TGTGCCAGCAGTGACATTTTGGGGGACGGCTACACCTTC. Its protein product is CASSDILGDGYTF.

The chain has TRBV28 and TRBJ1-2, with D possibly TRBD1 on 5 matching bases. The V end lost 2 bases, the J end lost 3 bases, and 10 bases lay between the germline ends. This CDR3 contains 14 residues. CDR1 MDHEN and CDR2 SYDVKM come from the germline V gene. CDR3 loop: CASSLRGYDYGYTF. The CDR3 nucleotides read TGTGCCAGCAGTTTACGGGGGTACGACTATGGCTACACCTTC.

The chain uses TRBV6-5 and TRBJ2-5; TRBD1 matches at 7 bases. This CDR3 comprises 14 residues. Germline CDR1 reads MNHEY; CDR2 reads SVGAGI. V trimming: 5 bases; J trimming: 2 bases; junction bases outside the gene matches: 5. The CDR3 DNA is TGTGCCAGCAGTCCTCGGGACAGTCAAGAGACCCAGTACTTC. This encodes CASSPRDSQETQYF.

This clone has just one count. The chain recombines TRBV11-2 with TRBJ1-5; 9 bases are a match to TRBD1. Trimming cost V 1 base and J 6 bases; bases outside gene matches: 4. The V gene's germline CDR1 is SGHAT and CDR2 FQNNGV. The CDR3 is made up of 15 amino acids. The CDR3 sequence is CASSLGTGAGQPQHF. The CDR3 coding sequence is TGTGCCAGCAGCTTAGGGACAGGGGCGGGTCAGCCCCAGCATTTT.

The chain joins TRBV10-1 to TRBJ1-1, with D unresolved. Germline V gene sequence: CDR1 WNHNN, CDR2 SYGVQD (reference sequence). The V gene lost 0 bases and the J gene lost 1 base, with 9 bases spanning the gap. The CDR3 extends over 15 amino acids. The CDR3 loop is CASSESKSGNTEAFF. The CDR3 DNA reads TGCGCCAGCAGTGAGTCGAAGTCAGGGAACACTGAAGCTTTCTTT.

The chain has TRBV4-1 and TRBJ2-3; D remains unclear. V gave up 3 bases and J gave up 6 bases, with 10 bases separating them. The germline V gene has CDR1 MGHRA and CDR2 YSYEKL. CDR3 length: 13 residues. CDR3: CASSQTLTDTQYF. As DNA, the CDR3 is TGCGCCAGCAGCCAGACCTTAACGGATACGCAGTATTTT.

This sequence joins TRBV27 and TRBJ2-1; TRBD2 aligns across 9 bases. The V gene's germline CDR1 is MNHEY and CDR2 SMNVEV (reference sequence). V shed 4 bases, J shed 5 bases, and the junction held 6 bases outside the gene matches. This CDR3 region has 15 residues. The CDR3 nucleotides are TGTGCCAGCAGTTCCCTAGCGGGAATCGACAATGAGCAGTTCTTC. Protein sequence: CASSSLAGIDNEQFF.

The gene calls are TRBV7-9 and TRBJ2-3; possibly TRBD1 or TRBD2 for D (5 bases each). In germline, CDR1 is SEHNR, CDR2 FQNEAQ (reference sequence). The CDR3 is made up of 16 amino acids. V was pared by 6 bases and J by 9 bases, with 25 bases between. The CDR3 DNA sequence: TGTGCCAGCAGTTCTTCCAATATCCCGGGACCCCGGACGCAGTATTTT. Amino acid sequence: CASSSSNIPGPRTQYF.

CDR3 DNA sequence: TGTGCCACCAGCAGACGGGACGCTACAGATACGCAGTATTTT. Translation: CATSRRDATDTQYF. V and J are TRBV15 and TRBJ2-3; TRBD1 or TRBD2 may be the D gene (5 bases each). Germline CDR1 and CDR2: LNHNV and YYDKDF (reference sequence). The CDR3 extends over 14 amino acids. Trimming cost V 2 bases and J 3 bases, with 9 bases left between them.

The CDR3 loop reads CASSLGAGITDTQYF. The CDR3 DNA sequence: TGCGCCAGCAGCTTGGGTGCGGGGATCACAGATACGCAGTATTTT. The chain uses TRBV5-1 and TRBJ2-3; TRBD2 might be the D (6 bases). Looked up from germline, CDR1 is SGHRS and CDR2 is YFSETQ. Trimming removed 0 bases from V and 2 bases from J, with 10 bases in between. The CDR3 runs 15 residues.

The J gene is TRBJ2-5, the V gene TRBV5-1, with D possibly TRBD2 on 6 matching bases. The CDR3 spans 13 residues. V was pared by 2 bases and J by 7 bases, with 12 bases between. Germline-derived CDR1 and CDR2 are SGHRS and YFSETQ. The CDR3 bases are TGCGCCAGCAGCTTAGGAGGGTTTGGGACCCAGTACTTC. Protein: CASSLGGFGTQYF.

The rearrangement links TRBV28 to TRBJ1-4, with D possibly TRBD1 on 5 matching bases. Germline CDR1 and CDR2: MDHEN and SYDVKM. There are 15 residues in the CDR3. Trimming removed 7 bases at V and 8 bases at J, with 20 bases between. CDR3 DNA: TGTGCCAGCACCTCAGTCGGGCGGGGGGAGGAAAAACTGTTTTTT. Its translation is CASTSVGRGEEKLFF. Supplemented by reference TRBV28 and TRBJ1-4, the full variable domain reads DVKVTQSSRYLVKRTGEKVFLECVQDMDHENMFWYRQDPGLGLRLIYFSYDVKMKEKGDIPEGYSVSREKKERFSLILESASTNQTSMYLCASTSVGRGEEKLFFGSGTQLSVL.

The J gene is TRBJ1-4, the V gene TRBV7-9, with D hard to call. V dropped 5 bases and J dropped 4 bases, with 11 bases sitting between them. This CDR3 is 14 amino acids long. The V gene's germline CDR1 is SEHNR and CDR2 FQNEAQ (reference sequence). CDR3 sequence reads: CASSPPGINEKLFF. CDR3 DNA sequence: TGTGCCAGCAGCCCCCCGGGGATTAATGAAAAACTGTTTTTT.

This chain connects TRBV6-1 to TRBJ2-3; 8 nucleotides line up with TRBD2. Trimming at V came to 4 bases and at J to 0 bases, leaving 18 bases not matched to a gene. The CDR3 consists of 20 residues. Germline V gene data show CDR1 as MNHNS and CDR2 as SASEGT. This CDR3 reads CASSVQPGLAGSPSTDTQYF. CDR3 nucleotide sequence: TGTGCCAGCAGTGTTCAACCGGGCTTAGCGGGGTCCCCCAGCACAGATACGCAGTATTTT.

The genes are TRBV28 and TRBJ1-1, with D tentatively TRBD1 (6 bases). V shed 3 bases and J shed 12 bases, with 17 bases lying between them. This CDR3 comprises 13 residues. Germline lookup yields CDR1 MDHEN and CDR2 SYDVKM. Written as DNA, the CDR3 is TGTGCCAGCAGTTTTCGTCCTACAGGGTGGACTTTCTTT. Translated: CASSFRPTGWTFF.

The chain has TRBV7-9 and TRBJ1-4; D perhaps matches TRBD1 (6 bases). V was trimmed by 1 base and J by 5 bases, leaving 11 bases between them. This CDR3 is 15 amino acids long. Looked up from germline, CDR1 is SEHNR and CDR2 is FQNEAQ (reference sequence). The CDR3 DNA is TGTGCCAGCAGCTTAGGGACAGTCTCAAATGAAAAACTGTTTTTT. As protein: CASSLGTVSNEKLFF.

This sequence joins TRBV19 and TRBJ2-5; 7 bases agree with TRBD1. The V segment lost 5 bases and the J segment 5 bases; nucleotides outside the gene matches: 11. The V gene's germline CDR1 is LNHDA and CDR2 SQIVND (reference sequence). The CDR3 consists of 15 residues. The CDR3 spells CASSFSAGRGETQYF. CDR3 nucleotide sequence: TGTGCCAGTAGTTTCAGTGCGGGCAGGGGGGAGACCCAGTACTTC.

The chain is built from TRBV28 and TRBJ1-6; TRBD1 is a possible D gene (6 bases). This CDR3 spans 15 amino acids. Per the germline V gene, CDR1 is MDHEN and CDR2 is SYDVKM. The germline V and J ends were trimmed by 6 bases and 6 bases, with 15 bases remaining between them. The CDR3 loop reads CASRLRGVANSPLHF. CDR3 sequence (DNA): TGTGCCAGCAGACTAAGGGGGGTGGCTAATTCACCCCTCCACTTT.